The 26 T cell receptor beta chains below were found in one sample sequenced in a study of Graves' ophthalmopathy and Graves' hyperthyroidism (dated by TCRdb to the late 2010s). The sequencer listed for this sample is Illumina HiSeq 2000. TCR beta CDR3 regions were amplified from RNA transcripts for repertoire sequencing. The first round of RT-PCR was done with HTBI primers and the Qiagen OneStep RT-PCR kit, and was followed by a second round of multiplex PCR, then size selection and purification. TCRdb took the public reads, trimmed them with fastp at Q25, ran MiXCR for clone calling and kept in-frame beta chains. Rows merge per CDR3 protein into single entries with the most common DNA and genes. For this sample there are around 1,200,000 distinct CDR3 sequences; roughly two fifths appear just once. The ten largest clones add up to around 10% of the sample. Sequenced sample: peripheral blood or thyroid tissue (not recorded which). These TCRs come from an adult man with Graves' hyperthyroidism.

This rearrangement joins TRBV29-1 to TRBJ1-3, with 7 bases lining up with TRBD1. In germline, CDR1 is SQVTM, CDR2 ANQGSEA. The CDR3 runs to 12 residues. V shed 8 bases and J 4 bases; nucleotides not matched to a gene: 5. The CDR3 DNA follows: TGCAGCTTTAGACAGGGAGGAAACACCATATATTTT. Protein product: CSFRQGGNTIYF.

The chain carries TRBV5-1 and TRBJ1-1, with D unclear. Germline values: CDR1 SGHRS, CDR2 YFSETQ. V shed 4 bases and J shed 3 bases, with 13 bases lying between them. This CDR3 comprises 14 residues. The CDR3 is CASSDPKTDTEAFF. CDR3 sequence (DNA): TGCGCCAGCAGCGATCCGAAAACTGACACTGAAGCTTTCTTT.

V and J are TRBV7-9 and TRBJ2-7; D remains ambiguous. The CDR3 runs to 10 residues. CDR1 is SEHNR, CDR2 FQNEAQ, per germline (reference sequence). Trimming took off 5 bases at V and 9 bases at J, with 8 bases between the two ends. The CDR3 region has the DNA TGTGCCAGCAGCAGAACCGGGCAGTACTTC. Encoded protein: CASSRTGQYF.

This clonotype was observed a few times. The V call is TRBV19, the J call TRBJ2-7; 12 bases map to TRBD2. CDR3 length: 15 amino acids. V shed 7 bases and J 3 bases; nucleotides not matched to a gene: 7. Per the germline V gene, CDR1 is LNHDA and CDR2 is SQIVND (reference sequence). CDR3 DNA sequence: TGTGCCAGTAAAATGACTAGCGGGAGAGGCTACGAGCAGTACTTC. This gives the protein CASKMTSGRGYEQYF.

This rearrangement joins TRBV15 to TRBJ1-2; TRBD1 aligns across 9 bases. Germline V gene data show CDR1 as LNHNV and CDR2 as YYDKDF (reference sequence). V was clipped by 3 bases and J by 3 bases; unmatched bases: 5. The CDR3 is 15 residues long. This chain's CDR3 is CATSSEDRGDYGYTF. As DNA, the CDR3 is TGTGCCACCAGCAGTGAAGACAGGGGGGACTATGGCTACACCTTC.

This clonotype has more than one count but fewer than ten. This chain connects TRBV6-2 or TRBV6-3 to TRBJ2-7; D gene unclear. The CDR3 is 10 amino acids. Germline CDR1 MNHEY, CDR2 SVGEGT. V gave up 9 bases and J gave up 0 bases, with 3 bases separating them. The CDR3 sequence is CASYSYEQYF. For the CDR3, the DNA is TGTGCCAGTTACTCCTACGAGCAGTACTTC.

The V and J genes are TRBV4-2 and TRBJ2-7; unclear D gene. V lost 0 bases and J lost 7, with 13 bases in between. The CDR3 length is 14 residues. Germline assignment: CDR1 LGHNA and CDR2 YNFKEQ. CDR3 residues: CASSQDPKGGEQYF. For the CDR3, the DNA is TGTGCCAGCAGCCAAGACCCAAAGGGTGGAGAGCAGTACTTC.

This clonotype was counted many times. The gene calls are TRBV24-1 and TRBJ2-2, with 8 bases lining up with TRBD1. The CDR3 extends over 14 amino acids. The germline CDR1 and CDR2 sequences are KGHDR and SFDVKD. V lost 12 bases to trimming and J lost 0 bases; unmatched junction nucleotides: 5. CDR3 nucleotides: TGTGCCGCCGGGGACAGGCCGAACACCGGGGAGCTGTTTTTT. Translated: CAAGDRPNTGELFF.

This clonotype was recorded many times. The genes are TRBV20-1 and TRBJ2-7; unclear D gene. Trimming removed 2 bases at V and 2 bases at J, with 13 bases between. The CDR3 length is 14 residues. Germline loops: CDR1 DFQATT, CDR2 SNEGSKA (reference sequence). The DNA for the CDR3 is TGCAGTGCTAGACCGCCGTCTTCAGCCTACGAGCAGTACTTC. This translates into CSARPPSSAYEQYF.

This clonotype was detected ten times or more. The V and J genes are TRBV7-9 and TRBJ1-1, with 7 bases fitting TRBD1. Per germline, CDR1 SEHNR and CDR2 FQNEAQ (reference sequence). The V segment lost 7 bases and the J segment 6 bases; nucleotides outside the gene matches: 11. This CDR3 has 14 amino acids. CDR3 nucleotides: TGTGCCAGCACCTGGGAGGGGGCCTCTTCTGAAGCTTTCTTT. Residues: CASTWEGASSEAFF.

About this clonotype itself: Here the CDR3 omits its conserved ending phenylalanine or tryptophan, so a read error is the likely source. The genes are TRBV2 and TRBJ2-6; tentative D call: TRBD1 (6 bases). Germline CDR1 SNHLY, CDR2 FYNNEI. This CDR3 spans 15 amino acids. V lost 2 bases and J 1 base, leaving 6 bases between the germline ends. The CDR3 DNA reads TGTGCCAGCAGTGAAACAGGGTCTGGGGCCAACGTCCTGACTCCA. It codes for CASSETGSGANVLTP.

This clonotype was seen a single time. The V gene is TRBV12-3 or TRBV12-4, the J gene TRBJ2-3; D is unclear. The CDR3 is 16 residues long. The V end lost 5 bases, the J end lost 1 base, and 16 bases lay between the germline ends. Here the CDR3 reads CASSEPSALGTDTQYF. The CDR3 bases are TGTGCCAGCAGTGAGCCATCTGCTCTAGGCACAGATACGCAGTATTTT.

The chain joins TRBV7-9 to TRBJ2-7; 9 bases agree with TRBD1. This CDR3 is built from 15 residues. Per the germline V gene, CDR1 is SEHNR and CDR2 is FQNEAQ (reference sequence). J was trimmed by 5 bases and V by 1 base; bases with no gene match: 6. The CDR3 DNA sequence: TGTGCCAGCAGCTTAGGGGGACAGGGCCCCCACGAGCAGTACTTC. This translates into CASSLGGQGPHEQYF.

V and J are TRBV25-1 and TRBJ2-5, with TRBD1 as a possible D gene (5 bases). Per the germline V gene, CDR1 is MGHDK and CDR2 is SYGVNS. The germline V and J ends were trimmed by 7 bases and 2 bases, with 20 bases remaining between them. This CDR3 is 16 amino acids long. In DNA, the CDR3 is TGTGCCAGCAACAACCGAGGTCAGGGAATACAAGAGACCCAGTACTTC. Its translation is CASNNRGQGIQETQYF.

In its sample, this clonotype was seen a few times. V gene TRBV3-1 combines with J gene TRBJ2-7, with D unclear. Looked up from germline, CDR1 is LGHDT and CDR2 is YNNKEL (reference sequence). This CDR3 region has 13 residues. V was trimmed by 0 bases and J by 2 bases, leaving 5 bases between them. In DNA form, the CDR3 reads TGTGCCAGCAGCCAAGATATCCCCTACGAGCAGTACTTC. Protein sequence: CASSQDIPYEQYF.

This chain joins TRBV30 and TRBJ1-1; 9 nucleotides line up with TRBD1. This CDR3 is 16 amino acids long. In germline, CDR1 is GTSNPN, CDR2 SVGIG (reference sequence). Trimming at V came to 1 base and at J to 9 bases, leaving 15 bases not matched to a gene. CDR3 amino acids: CAWSESGEGDREKAFF. DNA of the CDR3: TGTGCCTGGAGTGAGTCGGGAGAAGGGGACAGGGAAAAAGCTTTCTTT.

A few counts support this clonotype. The chain employs TRBV10-3 and TRBJ1-4; D call uncertain. V shed 4 bases and J shed 0 bases, with 6 bases lying between them. Per the germline V gene, CDR1 is ENHRY and CDR2 is SYGVKD. This CDR3 contains 14 residues. As DNA, the CDR3 is TGTGCCATCAGTGCTGGGACAACTAATGAAAAACTGTTTTTT. Amino acid sequence: CAISAGTTNEKLFF.

This clonotype was counted only a few times. The chain couples TRBV19 to TRBJ2-7, with 10 nucleotides matching TRBD1. This CDR3 is built from 15 residues. Germline values: CDR1 LNHDA, CDR2 SQIVND (reference sequence). Trimming removed 1 base from V and 3 bases from J; junction bases left unmatched: 3. The CDR3 region has the DNA TGTGCCAGTAGTATAGTTGGACAGGGGGGCTACGAGCAGTACTTC. The encoded protein is CASSIVGQGGYEQYF.

On this clonotype: A much larger clone differs by one base, so this may be a read error. V and J are TRBV2 and TRBJ2-7; D is uncertain. CDR3 length: 12 amino acids. Germline V lookup: CDR1 SNHLY, CDR2 FYNNEI. CDR3 residues: CVSTTVTYEQYF. The DNA for the CDR3 is TGTGTCAGCACAACAGTGACCTACGAGCAGTACTTC.

This clonotype was counted many times. The V gene is TRBV7-9, the J gene TRBJ1-1; D uncertain. With 1 base removed from V and 4 bases from J, the gap between germline ends came to 13 bases. The CDR3 sequence is 15 residues long. Germline CDR1 reads SEHNR; CDR2 reads FQNEAQ (reference sequence). Written as DNA, the CDR3 is TGTGCCAGCAGCTTAGGAGGGCGGTTCAGCACTGAAGCTTTCTTT. This sequence encodes CASSLGGRFSTEAFF.

The chain couples TRBV12-3 or TRBV12-4 to TRBJ1-4; 7 bases match TRBD1. V lost 1 base to trimming and J lost 3 bases; unmatched junction nucleotides: 5. The CDR3 length is 16 residues. CDR3 residues: CASSLGGQSPNEKLFF. In nucleotides, the CDR3 is TGTGCCAGCAGTTTAGGGGGACAGTCGCCTAATGAAAAACTGTTTTTT.

This clonotype was recorded at least ten times. V is TRBV4-2 and J is TRBJ1-5; unclear D gene. The V gene lost 4 bases and the J gene lost 5 bases, with 18 bases spanning the gap. The CDR3 contains 16 residues. Germline-derived CDR1 and CDR2 are LGHNA and YNFKEQ. CDR3 DNA sequence: TGTGCCAGCAGCCCAAAGGTGTCAGCGTTTGATCAGCCCCAGCATTTT. The encoded protein is CASSPKVSAFDQPQHF.

V gene TRBV7-2 combines with J gene TRBJ1-5; D call uncertain. Trimming left V 1 base short and J 7 bases short, with 8 bases between. Germline CDR1 SGHTA, CDR2 FQGNSA. The CDR3 spans 13 residues. The CDR3 DNA reads TGTGCCAGCAGCTTAGGAGCGAGACAGCCCCAGCATTTT. Its protein is CASSLGARQPQHF.

This clonotype was seen at least ten times. The chain is built from TRBV7-2 and TRBJ2-7; D ambiguous. Trimming took 5 bases from V and 0 from J, leaving 11 bases between them. The length of the CDR3 is 14 residues. Germline V CDR1 and CDR2: SGHTA, FQGNSA. The CDR3 DNA sequence: TGTGCCAGCAGCCCCCAACGCAGCTCCTACGAGCAGTACTTC. Its translation is CASSPQRSSYEQYF.

The rearrangement uses TRBV10-3 and TRBJ1-6; D unresolved. In germline, CDR1 is ENHRY, CDR2 SYGVKD. The CDR3 is 12 residues long. Trimming stripped 6 bases from V and 7 bases from J, with 7 bases between. The CDR3 nucleotides are TGTGCCATCAGGGCCGGGAATTCACCCCTCCACTTT. Translated: CAIRAGNSPLHF.

DNA for the CDR3: TGTGCCAGCATCTCCTGGGGGGGGCTTGGAGATACGCAGTATTTT. Its translation is CASISWGGLGDTQYF. The chain is built from TRBV7-2 and TRBJ2-3, with D perhaps matching TRBD2 (7 bases). Germline CDR1 is SGHTA and CDR2 is FQGNSA. V gave up 7 bases and J gave up 5 bases, with 19 bases separating them. CDR3 length: 15 amino acids.